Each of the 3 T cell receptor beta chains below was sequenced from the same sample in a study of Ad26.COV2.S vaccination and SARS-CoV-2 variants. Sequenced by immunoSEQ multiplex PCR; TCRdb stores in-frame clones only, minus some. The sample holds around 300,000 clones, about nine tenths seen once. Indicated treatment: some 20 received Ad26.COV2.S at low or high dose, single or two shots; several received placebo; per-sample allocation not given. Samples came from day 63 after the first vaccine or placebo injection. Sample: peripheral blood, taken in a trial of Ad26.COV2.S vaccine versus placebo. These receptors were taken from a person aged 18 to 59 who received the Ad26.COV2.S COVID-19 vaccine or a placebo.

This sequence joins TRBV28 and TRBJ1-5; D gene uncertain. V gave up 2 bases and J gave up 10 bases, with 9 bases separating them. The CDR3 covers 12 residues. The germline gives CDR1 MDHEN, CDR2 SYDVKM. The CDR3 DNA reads TGTGCCAGCAGTTTAGGATTTAGACCCCAGCATTTT. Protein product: CASSLGFRPQHF.

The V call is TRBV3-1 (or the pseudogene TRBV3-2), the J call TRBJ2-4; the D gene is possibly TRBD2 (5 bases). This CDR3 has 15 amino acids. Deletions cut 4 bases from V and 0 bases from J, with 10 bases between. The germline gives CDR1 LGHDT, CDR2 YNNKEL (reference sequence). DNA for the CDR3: TGTGCCAGCAGCCGGACTGCCCTAGCCAAAAACATTCAGTACTTC. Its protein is CASSRTALAKNIQYF.

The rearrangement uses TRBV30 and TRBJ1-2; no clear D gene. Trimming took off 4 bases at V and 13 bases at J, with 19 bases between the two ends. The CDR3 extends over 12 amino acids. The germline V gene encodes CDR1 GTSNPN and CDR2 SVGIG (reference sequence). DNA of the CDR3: TGTGCCTGGACGGTTGGTAGGACCCTATCCACCTTC. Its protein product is CAWTVGRTLSTF.